Each of the 8 T cell receptor beta chains below was sequenced from the same sample in a study of blood T cell repertoires in COVID-19. Profiling relied on immunoSEQ multiplex PCR, and the TCRdb table lists in-frame clones only, not all of them. This table has around 100,000 clones, just under 85% appearing once. The source material was peripheral blood. These TCRs come from a woman aged 80 or over with active or convalescent COVID-19.

This chain joins TRBV5-1 and TRBJ2-2; D unresolved. Trimming pared 1 base from V and 2 bases from J, leaving 15 bases between. CDR3 size: 17 residues. The germline V gene has CDR1 SGHRS and CDR2 YFSETQ. CDR3 protein: CASSLMSQSTNTGELFF. CDR3 in DNA: TGCGCCAGCAGCTTGATGTCACAGTCCACAAACACCGGGGAGCTGTTTTTT.

This chain connects TRBV28 to TRBJ1-5; a weak D match, TRBD1 (6 bases). This CDR3 is 13 amino acids long. The V gene lost 6 bases and the J gene lost 6 bases, with 12 bases spanning the gap. Looked up from germline, CDR1 is MDHEN and CDR2 is SYDVKM. The CDR3 region is CASRRQEGQPQHF. CDR3 nucleotides: TGTGCCAGCAGACGACAGGAAGGTCAGCCCCAGCATTTT.

The V and J genes are TRBV7-2 and TRBJ1-4; unclear D gene. The germline gives CDR1 SGHTA, CDR2 FQGNSA. The CDR3 extends over 14 amino acids. V was pared by 3 bases and J by 2 bases, with 7 bases between. The CDR3 here is CASSFAGTNEKLFF. Here the CDR3 DNA reads TGTGCCAGCAGCTTCGCCGGGACTAATGAAAAACTGTTTTTT.

The V gene is TRBV9, the J gene TRBJ1-5; D is ambiguous. The V and J ends lost 0 bases and 7 bases respectively, with 11 bases between them. Per the germline V gene, CDR1 is SGDLS and CDR2 is YYNGEE. CDR3 length: 14 residues. CDR3 region: CASSVVPFGQPQHF. The CDR3, as DNA: TGTGCCAGCAGCGTAGTGCCGTTTGGCCAGCCCCAGCATTTT.

V and J are TRBV28 and TRBJ1-2; unclear D gene. This CDR3 spans 14 amino acids. CDR1 is MDHEN, CDR2 SYDVKM, per germline. V was cut by 7 bases and J by 7 bases, with 19 bases left in between. This CDR3 reads CASTGGGSVPGYTF. CDR3 nucleotides: TGTGCCAGCACTGGAGGTGGGAGCGTCCCTGGCTACACCTTC.

The chain carries TRBV5-1 and TRBJ2-3; no clear D gene. Germline CDR1 reads SGHRS; CDR2 reads YFSETQ. Trimming left V 4 bases short and J 1 base short, with 13 bases between. The CDR3 contains 15 residues. The CDR3 is CASSPGSVGTDTQYF. CDR3 DNA: TGCGCCAGCAGCCCCGGGTCAGTGGGCACAGATACGCAGTATTTT.

The chain employs TRBV19 and TRBJ1-1, with 11 positions matching TRBD1. CDR1 is LNHDA and CDR2 is SQIVND in the germline V gene (reference sequence). This CDR3 spans 16 amino acids. The J segment lost 6 bases and the V segment lost 5 bases, leaving 11 bases of the junction unmatched. Here the CDR3 reads CASSAWTGGGLSEAFF. CDR3 nucleotides: TGTGCCAGTAGTGCTTGGACAGGGGGCGGTCTGTCTGAAGCTTTCTTT.

This rearrangement joins TRBV19 to TRBJ1-4; D unresolved. Germline V gene sequence: CDR1 LNHDA, CDR2 SQIVND (reference sequence). CDR3 length: 14 residues. V was clipped by 6 bases and J by 5 bases, with 13 bases between them. The CDR3 sequence: CASRPGGGNEKLFF. In DNA form, the CDR3 reads TGTGCCAGTAGACCGGGAGGCGGGAATGAAAAACTGTTTTTT.